This T cell receptor (beta chain) was observed in a study of beta chain features in type 1 diabetes. Whole-study findings and limits: Moderate yet significant TCRB CDR3 shortening was seen in Type 1 diabetes patients in all four CD4+ subsets. Patients showed naive, central memory and Treg TCRB repertoires that appeared more similar than those of healthy donors.

This CDR3 is built from 15 residues. Between the trimmed V and J ends, which lost 4 bases and 4 bases, there was a span of 17 bases. Germline CDR1 and CDR2: MNHEY and SMNVEV (reference sequence). CD45RO/CCR7/CD25/CD127/CD95/CD27 staining was used to isolate CD4+ naive, central memory, regulatory and stem cell-like memory cells by sorting. This clone was counted between two and nine times. As yet, its antigen is unknown. Expressed TCRB transcripts were sequenced, since all the RNA that had been isolated was reverse transcribed. The repertoire was sequenced with immunoSEQ multiplex PCR; TCRdb's copy has only in-frame clones and lacks some. The sample lists about 650,000 clones; around 12% were seen once.

The source is a man aged 25-40 years with type 1 diabetes. This chain uses TRBV27 with TRBJ2-7, with D possibly matching TRBD2 (6 bases). Sequencing input: naive CD4+ T cells from blood. Written as DNA, the CDR3 is TGTGCCAGCAGTTGGGGGACCACGGGGGAGTACGAGCAGTACTTC. It encodes CASSWGTTGEYEQYF.